This paragraph covers one TCR beta chain sequence. Its recognized antigen is unknown. Base qualities are not at hand, and no much larger clone is one base apart. V loses 5 bases of germline sequence and J loses 6 bases, and the interval between the two ends is 11 bases. CDR1 and CDR2 are read off the germline V gene as SGHTA and FQGNSA. The CDR3, cysteine through phenylalanine, is 13 amino acids long. Only the CDR3 portion is preserved as DNA: 39 bases, with reading frame beginning at the first base. The immunoSEQ Assay, a bias-controlled multiplex PCR, was used to amplify TCRbeta CDR3 regions from genomic DNA. In the original analysis: Within the assay, amplification of reference gene primers was used to estimate how many nucleated cells each sample contained. To quantify the absolute abundance of each unique TCRbeta CDR3 rearrangement, sequence reads were collapsed and filtered. For each sample, productive Simpson clonality was calculated as the square root of Simpson's diversity index over productive rearrangements. The immuneACCESS repertoire file appears here via TCRdb, limited to in-frame rearrangements. These files lack a portion of the clones; in checked studies, under half of the deficit traces to unresolved V genes, and the cause of the others is not known. V and J calls and clone size are given by that table; D and trimming were obtained from the DNA. Present in this sample are fewer than 350,000 clones, approximately 91% of which were seen just once. Approximately 2.5% of the sample belongs to the ten largest clones.

Participants in the prospective study were enrolled through a virtual design, were aged roughly 18 to 100 years, and lived in approximately 25 United States geographic areas. In the prospective study, cohorts were assigned on the basis of participant-reported clinical history obtained from a screening survey and a study questionnaire. Each participant in the prospective study had whole blood, serum and a nasopharyngeal or oropharyngeal swab collected by mobile phlebotomists. Additional blood draws and questionnaires over an approximately two-month period could optionally be provided by prospective study participants. Blood samples from the prospective study were shipped frozen or at room temperature prior to DNA extraction. This record comes from a study of blood T cell repertoires in COVID-19 (dated by TCRdb to about 2020). In the study overall: The collaborator samples originated in the United States, Italy and Spain and spanned the acute and convalescent phases of COVID-19. The prospective study material was composed of cDNA or gDNA derived from T cells, B-cell-depleted T cells, or PBMCs. The dataset comprised deeply sampled blood TCRbeta repertoires from subjects exposed to, actively infected with, or recovered from COVID-19. A freely available public database, intended as a resource for researchers studying the immune response to SARS-CoV-2, is where the repertoires were released. The samples were drawn from the first 160 participants of the ongoing ImmuneRACE study and from some 1,300 subjects provided by 6 global collaborators. The sample metadata nearly always contained a de-identified subject ID, COVID-19 status, age in years and sex. HLA class I and class II types, where available, came from metadata supplied by the sample provider rather than from assay-based typing.

What the research found in general, with its limitations: The quantity of clinical and demographic metadata differed by source and by participant and was supplied without curation.

This TCR was recovered from a middle-aged woman with acute COVID-19. Sequences were obtained from PBMCs or T cells enriched from blood (not recorded which). This chain is built from TRBV7-2 and TRBJ1-5; TRBD1 could be the D gene, as 5 bases match. The CDR3: CASSPGPGQPQHF. The DNA sequence is TGTGCCAGCAGCCCAGGGCCAGGTCAGCCCCAGCATTTT.